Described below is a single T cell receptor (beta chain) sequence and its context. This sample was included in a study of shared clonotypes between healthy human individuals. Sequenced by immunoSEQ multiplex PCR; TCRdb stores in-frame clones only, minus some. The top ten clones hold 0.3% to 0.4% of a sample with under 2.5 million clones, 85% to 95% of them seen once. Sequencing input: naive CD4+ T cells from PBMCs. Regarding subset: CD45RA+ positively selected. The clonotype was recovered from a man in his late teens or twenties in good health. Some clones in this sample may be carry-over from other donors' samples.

CDR3 protein: CATSGNRDSRLDTQYF. For the CDR3, the DNA is TGTGCCACCAGCGGTAACCGGGACAGCAGATTAGATACGCAGTATTTT. The chain couples TRBV15 to TRBJ2-3; 7 bases map to TRBD1. Germline trimming cut 5 bases from V and 5 bases from J; bases unmatched to any gene: 13. This CDR3 is 16 amino acids long. Germline V gives CDR1 LNHNV, CDR2 YYDKDF (reference sequence).